These T cell receptor beta chains were read from a single sample in a study of CD8 T cells in ankylosing spondylitis. MiXCR, applied by TCRdb to the 5' RACE reads, yields one record per CDR3 protein. There are 200,000 or so distinct CDR3 sequences in the sample; 20% to 30% occur only once, and approximately 6.6% lies in the top ten. The sample taken for sequencing was blood, either unsorted or a sorted T cell fraction (not recorded which). These receptors came from a male donor with ankylosing spondylitis or in good health (not recorded which). The CDR3 runs from the conserved cysteine through the conserved F or W. A D gene is named only where the DNA matches it firmly. Size values are once, few and many counts, or a class for expanded clones, and some rows have none.

>NA|TRBV6-1|once|TRBJ2-3
TGTGCCAGCAGGCGGGACAGTTCTTCAGATACGCAGTATTTT
CASRRDSSSDTQYF
>NA|TRBV7-2|few|TRBJ2-1
TGTGCCAGCAGCTCGGGGCTGAGCTCCTACAATGAGCAGTTCTTC
CASSSGLSSYNEQFF
>NA|TRBV29-1|medium-sized|TRBJ2-5
TGCAGCGTTAACGGGATGTGGGAGACCCAGTACTTC
CSVNGMWETQYF
>TRBD2|TRBV18|NA|TRBJ2-4
TGTGCCAGCTCACCACCGACCAGACTAGCGGACATAGCCAAAAACATTCAGTACTTC
CASSPPTRLADIAKNIQYF
>TRBD1|TRBV9|few|TRBJ2-3
TGTGCCAGCAGCGCCCATCACAGGGGGTCAGGCACAGATACGCAGTATTTT
CASSAHHRGSGTDTQYF
>TRBD2|TRBV6-1|NA|TRBJ2-2
TGTGCCAGCCGGACGGGAGGGGGTTTCGCCGGGGAGCTGTTTTTT
CASRTGGGFAGELFF
>NA|TRBV12-3/TRBV12-4|NA|TRBJ2-3
TGTGCCAGCAGTTTAATCCGGGGACGGGGCGCAGATACGCAGTATTTT
CASSLIRGRGADTQYF
>TRBD1|TRBV6-5|few|TRBJ1-3
TGTGCCAGCAGTTACGGGGGGACAGGGAAAAACACCATATATTTT
CASSYGGTGKNTIYF
>NA|TRBV20-1|few|TRBJ2-5
TGCAGTGCTAGTGGGACGGCTAGCAGAGAGACCCAGTACTTC
CSASGTASRETQYF
>NA|TRBV6-5|NA|TRBJ1-1
TGTGCCAGCAGTTACGGGGAGAGCACTGAAGCTTTCTTT
CASSYGESTEAFF
>NA|TRBV29-1|many|TRBJ2-2
TGCAGCGTGGCGACAGTGAACACCGGGGAGCTGTTTTTT
CSVATVNTGELFF
>TRBD2|TRBV20-1|NA|TRBJ2-1
TGCAGTGCTAACCTAGCGGGATATTCATTATATGAGCAGTTCTTC
CSANLAGYSLYEQFF
>NA|TRBV29-1|few|TRBJ2-7
TGCAGCGTCAGAAGGGGCTCCGAGCAGTACTTC
CSVRRGSEQYF
>TRBD2|TRBV20-1|NA|TRBJ2-7
TGCAGTGCCGGACTAGCGGGAGGGCCCTACGAGCAGTACTTC
CSAGLAGGPYEQYF
>NA|TRBV20-1|NA|TRBJ2-5
TGCAGTGCAGTAGTTGGGGGGACCCAGTACTTC
CSAVVGGTQYF
>TRBD1|TRBV9|many|TRBJ1-1
TGTGCCAGCACCAGGGGACAGGGGGCTTCTGAAGCTTTCTTT
CASTRGQGASEAFF
>NA|TRBV7-9|many|TRBJ2-1
TGTGCCAGCAGCTTAGAAGGCACGGCTGACAATGAGCAGTTCTTC
CASSLEGTADNEQFF
>NA|TRBV12-3/TRBV12-4|NA|TRBJ1-1
TGTGCCAGCACCCTCGGGGGGGTCACTGAAGCTTTCTTT
CASTLGGVTEAFF
>NA|TRBV7-2|many|TRBJ1-2
TGTGCCAGCAGCTTAGAGACAGAGGATGGCTACACCTTC
CASSLETEDGYTF
>TRBD1|TRBV20-1|few|TRBJ1-5
TGCAGTGCTAGAGATCCACAGGGGGAACATCAGCCCCAGCATTTT
CSARDPQGEHQPQHF
>TRBD2|TRBV6-2/TRBV6-3|few|TRBJ2-5
TGTGCCAGCAGTTACGGTCTAGCGGGGAGAGAGACCCAGTACTTC
CASSYGLAGRETQYF
>TRBD1|TRBV20-1|many|TRBJ2-7
TGCAGTGCTAGTGACTGGGCAGGGGGACGCGACGAGCAGTACTTC
CSASDWAGGRDEQYF
>NA|TRBV6-1|NA|TRBJ1-2
TGTGCCAGCAGGGCAGGGGCTACCTATGGCTACACCTTC
CASRAGATYGYTF
>TRBD2|TRBV20-1|NA|TRBJ2-1
TGCAGTGCTGGAGCCGGGACTAGCGGGAGGCACAATGAGCAGTTCTTC
CSAGAGTSGRHNEQFF
>TRBD1|TRBV20-1|many|TRBJ2-7
TGCAGTGCATCCCTCGGGACAGGGATATACGAGCAGTACTTC
CSASLGTGIYEQYF
>TRBD1|TRBV20-1|many|TRBJ1-1
TGCAGTGCTACTAAACAGGGGCGGAACACTGAAGCTTTCTTT
CSATKQGRNTEAFF
>TRBD2|TRBV6-1|NA|TRBJ2-3
TGTGCCAGCAGCCGGACTAGCGGGCTTAGCACAGATACGCAGTATTTT
CASSRTSGLSTDTQYF
>NA|TRBV6-1|few|TRBJ1-6
TGTGCCAGCAGTGGGCTGACTAATTCACCCCTCCACTTT
CASSGLTNSPLHF
>TRBD1|TRBV29-1|many|TRBJ2-7
TGCAGCGCTCCCGGGACAGGGGACGAGCAGTACTTC
CSAPGTGDEQYF
>NA|TRBV6-5|few|TRBJ2-1
TGTGCCAGCAGTTACCGAACACGGAGCAAATCCTACAATGAGCAGTTCTTC
CASSYRTRSKSYNEQFF
>NA|TRBV6-1|many|TRBJ1-1
TGTGCCACCCAGGTCCGTACGAGGGGCGCTGAAGCTTTCTTT
CATQVRTRGAEAFF
>NA|TRBV12-3/TRBV12-4|NA|TRBJ2-3
TGTGCCAGCAGTGGGATCACAGATACGCAGTATTTT
CASSGITDTQYF
>TRBD2|TRBV7-9|many|TRBJ2-1
TGTGCCAGCAGCTCCCGGACTAGCGGGAGCCTCTACAATGAGCAGTTCTTC
CASSSRTSGSLYNEQFF
>NA|TRBV11-2|many|TRBJ2-2
TGTGCCAGCAGCTTTGTTACTTCGAACACCGGGGAGCTGTTTTTT
CASSFVTSNTGELFF
>NA|TRBV7-2|NA|TRBJ2-1
TGTGCCAGCAGCTTAGTAGCGACAGGCCCCCGCGAGCAGTTCTTC
CASSLVATGPREQFF
>TRBD2|TRBV5-6|many|TRBJ2-1
TGTGCCAGCAGTTTAACGGGAGGGCCCCACAATGAGCAGTTCTTC
CASSLTGGPHNEQFF
>TRBD2|TRBV29-1|NA|TRBJ2-1
TGCAGCGTTGCGGGACTAGCGGAGAAGGGTTCCAATGAGCAGTTCTTC
CSVAGLAEKGSNEQFF
>NA|TRBV3-1|NA|TRBJ1-1
TGTGCCAGCAGCCAGGACGGGGGCACTGAAGCTTTCTTT
CASSQDGGTEAFF
>TRBD2|TRBV20-1|NA|TRBJ2-1
TGCAGTGCTAGTTTTTGGGCCCTAGCGGGAGATCTCAATGAGCAGTTCTTC
CSASFWALAGDLNEQFF
>NA|TRBV18|many|TRBJ2-7
TGTGCCAGCTCACCGTTAGGGGGCGAGCAGTACTTC
CASSPLGGEQYF
>NA|TRBV5-1|many|TRBJ2-2
TGCGCCAGCAAGGGGTCCACCAACACCGGGGAGCTGTTTTTT
CASKGSTNTGELFF
>NA|TRBV10-2|NA|TRBJ2-3
TGCGCCAGCAGTACAGGGAGCACAGATACGCAGTATTTT
CASSTGSTDTQYF
>TRBD1|TRBV27|many|TRBJ2-7
TGTGCCAGCAGTCCCGACAGGGTTCCACTTGACGAGCAGTACTTC
CASSPDRVPLDEQYF
>TRBD1|TRBV6-1|NA|TRBJ2-5
TGTGCCAGCAGTCGGGGACAGGGGAAAGAGACCCAGTACTTC
CASSRGQGKETQYF
>NA|TRBV5-6|NA|TRBJ1-2
TGTGCCAGCAGCTTGGTTCGGGGGGGACGATCGGGCTACACCTTC
CASSLVRGGRSGYTF
>TRBD2|TRBV5-1|few|TRBJ2-3
TGCGCCAGCAGCTTGGTCCAGCGGGAGAGCACAGATACGCAGTATTTT
CASSLVQRESTDTQYF
>NA|TRBV20-1|NA|TRBJ1-2
TGCAGTGCTAGAGATCGGCCGGATGGCTACACCTTC
CSARDRPDGYTF
>NA|TRBV29-1|NA|TRBJ2-4
TGCAGCGTCACGGAGTATTACAAAAACATTCAGTACTTC
CSVTEYYKNIQYF
>NA|TRBV20-1|NA|TRBJ1-6
TGCAGTGCCGAAGGGGAGGGAAATTCACCCCTCCACTTT
CSAEGEGNSPLHF
>NA|TRBV29-1|NA|TRBJ2-7
TGCAGCGTTGCGGGGACTCCCAAGGGGTTCGACGAGCAGTACTTC
CSVAGTPKGFDEQYF
>NA|TRBV12-3/TRBV12-4|NA|TRBJ1-1
TGTGCCAGCAGTTTAGTGGGGGGCTACACTGAAGCTTTCTTT
CASSLVGGYTEAFF
>NA|TRBV5-1|many|TRBJ1-1
TGCGCCAGCAGCCCGGAGGACGGGAACACTGAAGCTTTCTTT
CASSPEDGNTEAFF
>TRBD2|TRBV29-1|NA|TRBJ2-1
TGCAGCGCCGGGGTAGCGGGAGCCTACAATGAGCAGTTCTTC
CSAGVAGAYNEQFF
>TRBD2|TRBV2|many|TRBJ2-3
TGTGCCAGCAGTGAGGGGCTAGCGGGAGCCGATACGCAGTATTTT
CASSEGLAGADTQYF
>NA|TRBV7-9|many|TRBJ2-7
TGTGCCAGCAGCTTACTTAGTCTTGGCGAGCAGTACTTC
CASSLLSLGEQYF
>NA|TRBV7-9|few|TRBJ2-1
TGTGCCAGCAGCCCCTCGATAAGCTACAATGAGCAGTTCTTC
CASSPSISYNEQFF